Each of the 18 T cell receptor beta chains below was sequenced from the same sample in a study of cytomegalovirus exposure and HLA in healthy donors (dated by TCRdb to between 2016 and 2019). Libraries came from the immunoSEQ multiplex PCR assay. The multiplex PCR relied on a mix of 60 forward primers for TCR Vbeta segments and 13 reverse primers for TCR Jbeta segments. The source is immuneACCESS, and TCRdb retained only in-frame sequences with V and J called. Part of the clones is not carried over; for the studies checked, unresolved V genes explain less than half of this, and the remainder is unexplained. The sample includes 200,000 or so clones, with under 90% observed a single time. About 0.094% of the sample is held by the ten biggest clonotypes. The sequenced sample consisted of PBMCs. The receptors here all came from a boy between 2 and 15 years old in good health and CMV-seronegative.

The V call is TRBV6-4, the J call TRBJ2-5; D may be TRBD2 (6 bases). Trimming stripped 5 bases from V and 1 base from J, with 8 bases between. The CDR3 extends over 13 amino acids. Looked up from germline, CDR1 is MRHNA and CDR2 is SNTAGT. This CDR3 reads CASSPTSQETQYF. The CDR3 DNA is TGTGCCAGCAGTCCGACTAGCCAAGAGACCCAGTACTTC.

This clone was found a few times. This sequence joins TRBV7-6 and TRBJ2-1; 10 nucleotides match TRBD1. This CDR3 is built from 15 residues. Trimming took 5 bases from V and 4 from J; bases not matched to a gene: 5. Germline lookup yields CDR1 SGHVS and CDR2 FNYEAQ. The CDR3 region has the DNA TGTGCCAGCAGCCCTACGGGACAGGGGTACAATGAGCAGTTCTTC. Its translation: CASSPTGQGYNEQFF.

This clone was counted between two and nine times. V is TRBV4-1 and J is TRBJ2-3, with a weak D call TRBD2 (6 bases). Trimming pared 3 bases from V and 5 bases from J, leaving 18 bases between. The CDR3 contains 16 residues. Germline V gene lookup returns CDR1 MGHRA and CDR2 YSYEKL. The CDR3 coding sequence is TGCGCCAGCAGCCAGGGATTGGTGGGGCGGGGAGATACGCAGTATTTT. It specifies CASSQGLVGRGDTQYF.

The chain joins TRBV9 to TRBJ2-3; 11 positions match TRBD2. V was pared by 7 bases and J by 5 bases, with 6 bases of the junction left unmatched. The germline CDR1 and CDR2 sequences are SGDLS and YYNGEE. The CDR3 totals 14 residues. CDR3 amino acids: CASALAGGIDTQYF. Here the CDR3 DNA reads TGTGCCAGCGCGCTAGCGGGGGGTATAGATACGCAGTATTTT. The full variable domain, its missing parts supplied by reference TRBV9 and TRBJ2-3, is DSGVTQTPKHLITATGQRVTLRCSPRSGDLSVYWYQQSLDQGLQFLIQYYNGEERAKGNILERFSAQQFPDLHSELNLSSLELGDSALYFCASALAGGIDTQYFGPGTRLTVL.

This clone has just one count. The rearrangement links TRBV7-8 to TRBJ2-5, with 8 bases lining up with TRBD2. CDR1 and CDR2 (germline): SGHVS, FQNEAQ. Trimming removed 5 bases from V and 5 bases from J; junction bases left unmatched: 10. The CDR3 totals 15 residues. This CDR3 reads CASSPVRLAPETQYF. The CDR3 nucleotides read TGTGCCAGCAGCCCAGTTCGACTAGCGCCGGAGACCCAGTACTTC.

This clone was counted a single time. The J gene is TRBJ2-3, the V gene TRBV15; D not resolved. CDR3 length: 14 amino acids. The V end lost 0 bases, the J end lost 4 bases, and 8 bases lay between the germline ends. Germline V lookup: CDR1 LNHNV, CDR2 YYDKDF (reference sequence). For the CDR3, the DNA is TGTGCCACCAGCAGAGACTCCCGGGCAGATACGCAGTATTTT. Encoded protein: CATSRDSRADTQYF.

The chain links TRBV19 to TRBJ1-5, with D possibly being TRBD1 (6 bases). This CDR3 has 13 residues. Germline V CDR1 and CDR2: LNHDA, SQIVND (reference sequence). Trimming stripped 11 bases from V and 0 bases from J, with 11 bases between. CDR3 in amino acids: CAWRTVSNQPQHF. CDR3 sequence (DNA): TGTGCCTGGAGGACAGTTAGCAATCAGCCCCAGCATTTT.

The chain is built from TRBV29-1 and TRBJ1-2; D is perhaps TRBD1 (6 bases). This CDR3 spans 12 amino acids. Germline V gives CDR1 SQVTM, CDR2 ANQGSEA. With 4 bases removed from V and 7 bases from J, the gap between germline ends came to 13 bases. CDR3 protein: CSVGGGGSGYTF. As DNA, the CDR3 is TGCAGCGTTGGGGGAGGGGGAAGTGGCTACACCTTC.

The V gene is TRBV6-5, the J gene TRBJ1-2; TRBD1 agrees at 8 bases. This CDR3 is built from 13 residues. Trimming at V came to 6 bases and at J to 5 bases, leaving 5 bases not matched to a gene. CDR1 and CDR2 from the germline V gene are MNHEY and SVGAGI. The CDR3 nucleotides are TGTGCCAGCAGAACCACAGGGGGGTATGGCTACACCTTC. Translating it yields CASRTTGGYGYTF.

This clone was counted only a few times. The chain recombines TRBV29-1 with TRBJ2-5; TRBD1 matches at 8 bases. CDR1 is SQVTM, CDR2 ANQGSEA, per germline. V was pared by 4 bases and J by 2 bases, with 3 bases of the junction left unmatched. This CDR3 has 13 residues. The CDR3 nucleotides are TGCAGCGTTGGGGACAGGTATCAAGAGACCCAGTACTTC. Its translation is CSVGDRYQETQYF.

The chain has TRBV4-1 and TRBJ2-1; TRBD1 aligns across 8 bases. Germline loops: CDR1 MGHRA, CDR2 YSYEKL. The junction had 9 bases not matched to a gene; V was cut back by 0 bases and J by 5 bases. The CDR3 length is 17 residues. In DNA form, the CDR3 reads TGCGCCAGCAGCCAAGACGGGTCCCAGGGGGCGAACAATGAGCAGTTCTTC. It yields the protein CASSQDGSQGANNEQFF.

V usage is TRBV4-2 and J usage is TRBJ2-3, with D possibly being TRBD2 (5 bases). Trimming cost V 6 bases and J 1 base, with 14 bases left between them. Per the germline V gene, CDR1 is LGHNA and CDR2 is YNFKEQ. The CDR3 totals 15 residues. CDR3 in DNA: TGTGCCAGCAGAGATCCATCCGGGGGCACAGATACGCAGTATTTT. Translating it yields CASRDPSGGTDTQYF.

The chain recombines TRBV6-5 with TRBJ1-2, with TRBD1 matching over 10 bases. This CDR3 region has 13 residues. V gave up 6 bases and J gave up 7 bases; unmatched junction bases: 5. Germline V gene sequence: CDR1 MNHEY, CDR2 SVGAGI. The CDR3 bases are TGTGCCAGCAGAGACAGGGGGCTGGGTGGCTACACCTTC. This translates into CASRDRGLGGYTF.

The rearrangement uses TRBV7-2 and TRBJ2-7; 9 nucleotides align to TRBD1. Germline V CDR1 and CDR2: SGHTA, FQGNSA. J gave up 2 bases and V 3 bases, and 11 bases lay outside the gene matches. This CDR3 spans 17 amino acids. The CDR3 loop is CASSFPTGGGSPYEQYF. CDR3 bases: TGTGCCAGCAGCTTCCCCACAGGGGGCGGGTCGCCCTACGAGCAGTACTTC. The full variable domain, in which reference TRBV7-2 and TRBJ2-7 provide the parts outside the CDR3, is GAGVSQSPSNKVTEKGKDVELRCDPISGHTALYWYRQSLGQGLEFLIYFQGNSAPDKSGLPSDRFSAERTGGSVSTLTIQRTQQEDSAVYLCASSFPTGGGSPYEQYFGPGTRLTVT.

The chain joins TRBV6-6 to TRBJ2-3, with 9 bases aligning to TRBD2. This CDR3 region has 16 residues. V gave up 5 bases and J gave up 0 bases; unmatched junction bases: 6. CDR1 is MNHNY, CDR2 SVGAGI, per germline (reference sequence). CDR3 in amino acids: CASSRGLALSTDTQYF. The CDR3 DNA sequence: TGTGCCAGCAGTCGTGGACTAGCGCTCAGCACAGATACGCAGTATTTT.

The rearrangement joins TRBV19 to TRBJ1-2; no clear D gene. Germline assignment: CDR1 LNHDA and CDR2 SQIVND (reference sequence). The CDR3 sequence is 13 residues long. V lost 6 bases to trimming and J lost 2 bases, with 10 bases between them. The DNA of the CDR3 is TGTGCCAGTAGCGCGGGCTGGAACTATGGCTACACCTTC. The encoded protein is CASSAGWNYGYTF.

The chain recombines TRBV9 with TRBJ1-2, with D maybe TRBD1 (6 bases). The V end lost 4 bases, the J end lost 6 bases, and 19 bases lay between the germline ends. CDR3 length equals 15 residues. CDR1 and CDR2 (germline): SGDLS, YYNGEE. In DNA form, the CDR3 reads TGTGCCAGCAGCAAAGGACAGATTGTGTCCGATGGCTACACCTTC. It is translated as CASSKGQIVSDGYTF.

V usage is TRBV27 and J usage is TRBJ2-7; D unclear. In germline, CDR1 is MNHEY, CDR2 SMNVEV (reference sequence). Trimming left V 5 bases short and J 5 bases short, with 13 bases between. The CDR3 loop spans 13 amino acids. The CDR3 bases are TGTGCCAGCAGTCTCAGGTTGGTGGACGAGCAGTACTTC. Amino acid sequence: CASSLRLVDEQYF.